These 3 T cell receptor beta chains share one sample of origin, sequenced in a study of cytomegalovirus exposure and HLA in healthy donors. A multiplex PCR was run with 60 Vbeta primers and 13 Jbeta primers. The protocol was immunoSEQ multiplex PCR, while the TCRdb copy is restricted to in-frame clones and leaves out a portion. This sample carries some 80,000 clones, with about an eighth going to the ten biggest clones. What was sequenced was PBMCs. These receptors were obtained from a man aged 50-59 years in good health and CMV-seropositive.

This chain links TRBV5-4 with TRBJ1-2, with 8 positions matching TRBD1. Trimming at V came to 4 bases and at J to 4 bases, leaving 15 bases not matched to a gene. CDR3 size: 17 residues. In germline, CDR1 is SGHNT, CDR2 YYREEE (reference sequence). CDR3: CASSPGARGQGFYGYTF. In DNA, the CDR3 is TGTGCCAGCAGCCCGGGGGCCAGGGGGCAAGGATTCTATGGCTACACCTTC.

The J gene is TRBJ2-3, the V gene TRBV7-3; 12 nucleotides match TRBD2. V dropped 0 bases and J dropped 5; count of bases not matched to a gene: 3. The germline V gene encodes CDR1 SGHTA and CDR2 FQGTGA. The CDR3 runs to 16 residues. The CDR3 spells CASSLTASGGVDTQYF. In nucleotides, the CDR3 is TGTGCCAGCAGCTTAACGGCTAGCGGGGGGGTAGATACGCAGTATTTT.

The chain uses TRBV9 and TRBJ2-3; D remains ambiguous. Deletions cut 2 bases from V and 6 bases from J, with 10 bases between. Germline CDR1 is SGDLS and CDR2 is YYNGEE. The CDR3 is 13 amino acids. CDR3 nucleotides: TGTGCCAGCAGCGTGATTACCGGGGATACGCAGTATTTT. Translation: CASSVITGDTQYF.